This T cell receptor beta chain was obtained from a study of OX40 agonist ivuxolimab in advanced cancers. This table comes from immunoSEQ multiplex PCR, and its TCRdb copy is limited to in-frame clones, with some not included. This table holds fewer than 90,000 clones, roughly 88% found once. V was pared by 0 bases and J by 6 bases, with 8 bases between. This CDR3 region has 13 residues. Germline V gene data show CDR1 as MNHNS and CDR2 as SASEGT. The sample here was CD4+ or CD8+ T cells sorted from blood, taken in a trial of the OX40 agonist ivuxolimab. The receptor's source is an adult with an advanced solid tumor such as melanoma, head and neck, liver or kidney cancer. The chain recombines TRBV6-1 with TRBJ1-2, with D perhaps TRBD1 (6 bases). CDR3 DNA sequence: TGTGCCAGCAGTGAAGCCGGGGACAATGGCTACACCTTC. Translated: CASSEAGDNGYTF.